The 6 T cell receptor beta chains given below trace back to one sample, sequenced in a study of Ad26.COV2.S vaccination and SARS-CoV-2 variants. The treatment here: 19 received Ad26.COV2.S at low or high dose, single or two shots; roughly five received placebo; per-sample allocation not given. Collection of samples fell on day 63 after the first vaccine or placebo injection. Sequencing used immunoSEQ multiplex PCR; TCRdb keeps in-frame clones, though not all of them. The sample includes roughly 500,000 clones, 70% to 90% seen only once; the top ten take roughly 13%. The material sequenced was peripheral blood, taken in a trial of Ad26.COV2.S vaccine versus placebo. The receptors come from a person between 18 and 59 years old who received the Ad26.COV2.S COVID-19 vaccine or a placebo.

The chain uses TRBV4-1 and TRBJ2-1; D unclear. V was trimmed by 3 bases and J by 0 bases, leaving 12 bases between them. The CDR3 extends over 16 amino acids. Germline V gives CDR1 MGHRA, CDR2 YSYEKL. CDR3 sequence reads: CASSHLRASSYNEQFF. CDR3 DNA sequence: TGCGCCAGCAGCCACCTGAGAGCCTCCTCCTACAATGAGCAGTTCTTC.

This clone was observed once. Here the CDR3 DNA reads TGCGCCAGCAGCCAAGGATCAGGAACCAGACTAGCCAAAAACATTCAGTACTTC. It yields the protein CASSQGSGTRLAKNIQYF. V and J are TRBV4-1 and TRBJ2-4, with unresolved D. V was shortened by 1 base and J by 0 bases, with 16 bases between the two germline ends. The CDR3 consists of 18 residues. Germline V lookup: CDR1 MGHRA, CDR2 YSYEKL.

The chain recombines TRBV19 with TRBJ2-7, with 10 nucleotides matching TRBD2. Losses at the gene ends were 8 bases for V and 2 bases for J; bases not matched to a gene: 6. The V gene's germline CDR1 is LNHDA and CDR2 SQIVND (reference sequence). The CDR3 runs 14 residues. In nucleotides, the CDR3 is TGTGCCAGTTCGACTAGCGGGCTTACCTACGAGCAGTACTTC. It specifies CASSTSGLTYEQYF.

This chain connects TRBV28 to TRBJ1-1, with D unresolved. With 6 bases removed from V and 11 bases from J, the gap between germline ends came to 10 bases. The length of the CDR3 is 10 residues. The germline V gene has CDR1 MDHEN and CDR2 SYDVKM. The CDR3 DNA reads TGTGCCAGCAGCCTTGGCCCCGCTTTCTTT. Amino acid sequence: CASSLGPAFF.

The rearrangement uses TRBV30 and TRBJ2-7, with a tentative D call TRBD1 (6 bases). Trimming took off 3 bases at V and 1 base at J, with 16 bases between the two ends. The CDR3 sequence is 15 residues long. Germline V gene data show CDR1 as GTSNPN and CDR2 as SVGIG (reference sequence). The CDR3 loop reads CAWRAGDRLSYEQYF. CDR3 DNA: TGTGCCTGGAGGGCCGGAGACAGGCTGTCCTACGAGCAGTACTTC.

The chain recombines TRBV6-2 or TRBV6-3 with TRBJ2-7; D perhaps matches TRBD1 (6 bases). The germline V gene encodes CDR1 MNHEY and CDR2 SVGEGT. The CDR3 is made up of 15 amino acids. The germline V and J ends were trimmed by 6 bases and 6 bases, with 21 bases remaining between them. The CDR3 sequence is CASSHTGNSNREQYF. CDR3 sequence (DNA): TGTGCCAGCAGCCACACAGGGAATAGTAATCGCGAGCAGTACTTC.